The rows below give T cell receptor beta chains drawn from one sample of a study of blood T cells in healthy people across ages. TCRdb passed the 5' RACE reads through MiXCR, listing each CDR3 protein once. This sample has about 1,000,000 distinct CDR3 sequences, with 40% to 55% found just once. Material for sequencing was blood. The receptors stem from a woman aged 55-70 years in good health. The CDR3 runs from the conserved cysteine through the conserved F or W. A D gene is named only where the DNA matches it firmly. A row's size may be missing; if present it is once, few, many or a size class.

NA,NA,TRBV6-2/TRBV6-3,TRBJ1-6,CASSSPGVPNSPLHF,TGTGCCAGCAGTTCCCCAGGAGTTCCTAATTCACCCCTCCACTTT
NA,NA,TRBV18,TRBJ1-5,CASSPATVNQPQHF,TGTGCCAGCTCACCAGCGACAGTCAATCAGCCCCAGCATTTT
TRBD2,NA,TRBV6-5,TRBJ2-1,CASRGRTSESYNEQFF,TGTGCCAGCAGAGGACGGACTAGCGAGTCCTACAATGAGCAGTTCTTC
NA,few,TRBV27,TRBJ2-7,CASSPQGLTSYEQYF,TGTGCCAGCAGTCCGCAGGGTTTGACCTCCTACGAGCAGTACTTC
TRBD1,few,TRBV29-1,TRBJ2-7,CSFGTASSYEQYF,TGCAGCTTCGGGACAGCCTCCTCCTACGAGCAGTACTTC
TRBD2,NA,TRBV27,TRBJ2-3,CASKLTSGWWDTQYF,TGTGCCAGCAAGTTAACTAGCGGTTGGTGGGATACGCAGTATTTT
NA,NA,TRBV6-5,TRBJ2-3,CASRRGVWTDTQYF,TGTGCCAGCAGACGAGGGGTTTGGACAGATACGCAGTATTTT
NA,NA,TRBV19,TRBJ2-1,CATKPTRLRYNEQFF,TGTGCCACCAAACCTACGCGCTTAAGGTACAATGAGCAGTTCTTC
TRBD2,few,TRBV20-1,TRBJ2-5,CSANQPTSGETQYF,TGCAGTGCTAACCAGCCTACTAGCGGAGAGACCCAGTACTTC
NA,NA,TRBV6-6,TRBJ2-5,CASSPRVAVETQYF,TGTGCCAGCAGCCCGAGGGTTGCCGTAGAGACCCAGTACTTC
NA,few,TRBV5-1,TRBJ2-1,CASSLGGLDEQFF,TGCGCCAGCAGCTTGGGGGGGCTGGATGAGCAGTTCTTC
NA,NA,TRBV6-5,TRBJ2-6,CASSPAIKAGANVLTF,TGTGCCAGCAGTCCCGCGATTAAGGCTGGGGCCAACGTCCTGACTTTC
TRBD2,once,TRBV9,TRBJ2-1,CANSVDGLAGASYNEQFF,TGTGCCAACAGCGTAGATGGACTAGCGGGAGCGTCCTACAATGAGCAGTTCTTC
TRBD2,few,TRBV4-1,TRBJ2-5,CASSEGLAGGTEKTQYF,TGCGCCAGCAGCGAAGGGCTAGCGGGAGGAACCGAGAAGACCCAGTACTTC
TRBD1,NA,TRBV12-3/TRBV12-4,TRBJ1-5,CASSPDRDQPQHF,TGTGCCAGCAGCCCGGACAGGGACCAGCCCCAGCATTTT
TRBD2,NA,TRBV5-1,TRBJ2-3,CASSGGLAGHESTQYF,TGCGCCAGCAGCGGAGGACTAGCGGGACATGAGAGTACGCAGTATTTT
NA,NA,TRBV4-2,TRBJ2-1,CASSQDVWGSLATRKQFF,TGTGCCAGCAGCCAAGATGTTTGGGGGTCCCTAGCGACCAGGAAGCAGTTCTTC
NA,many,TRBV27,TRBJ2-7,CASSLGPSYEQYF,TGTGCCAGCAGCTTAGGACCGTCCTACGAGCAGTACTTC
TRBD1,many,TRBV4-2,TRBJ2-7,CASSQTGTGNEQYF,TGTGCCAGCAGCCAAACCGGGACAGGGAACGAGCAGTACTTC
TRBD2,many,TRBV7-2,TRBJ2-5,CASSQVAGEGKTQYF,TGTGCCAGCAGCCAGGTAGCGGGAGAAGGAAAGACCCAGTACTTC
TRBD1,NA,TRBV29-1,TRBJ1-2,CSVGQGMRGYTF,TGCAGCGTCGGACAGGGGATGCGGGGCTACACCTTC
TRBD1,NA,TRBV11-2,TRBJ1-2,CASSKGGTGTYGYTF,TGTGCCAGCAGCAAAGGGGGGACAGGGACGTATGGCTACACCTTC
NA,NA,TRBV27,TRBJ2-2,CASRPGPNTGELFF,TGTGCCAGCAGACCGGGACCGAACACCGGGGAGCTGTTTTTT
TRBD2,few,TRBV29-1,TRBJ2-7,CSVDASGRSEQYF,TGCAGCGTTGATGCCAGCGGGAGGAGCGAGCAGTACTTC
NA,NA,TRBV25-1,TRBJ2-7,CASSVIGTYEQYF,TGTGCCAGCAGTGTCATAGGGACCTACGAGCAGTACTTC
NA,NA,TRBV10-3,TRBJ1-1,CAISVGQGTEAFF,TGTGCCATCAGTGTTGGGCAGGGGACTGAAGCTTTCTTT
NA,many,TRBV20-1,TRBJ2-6,CSASPPGANVLTF,TGCAGTGCCAGTCCCCCCGGGGCCAACGTCCTGACTTTC
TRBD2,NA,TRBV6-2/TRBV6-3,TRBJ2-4,CASSSSTVAGKAGLGIQYF,TGTGCCAGCAGCAGCTCCACAGTGGCGGGGAAAGCGGGATTAGGCATTCAGTACTTC
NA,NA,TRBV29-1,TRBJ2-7,CSVGSSSGVGSEQYF,TGCAGCGTTGGAAGTTCTTCGGGAGTCGGGTCCGAGCAGTACTTC
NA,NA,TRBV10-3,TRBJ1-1,CATLPVIGNTEAFF,TGTGCCACTCTCCCGGTCATCGGGAACACTGAAGCTTTCTTT
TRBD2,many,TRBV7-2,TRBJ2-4,CASSLEVFSGRAKNIQYF,TGTGCCAGCAGCTTAGAGGTTTTTAGCGGGAGAGCCAAAAACATTCAGTACTTC
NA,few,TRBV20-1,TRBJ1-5,CSAGRGADQPQHF,TGCAGTGCTGGAAGGGGGGCTGATCAGCCCCAGCATTTT
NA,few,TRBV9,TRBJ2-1,CASSPRGGENEQFF,TGTGCCAGCAGCCCCCGAGGGGGGGAGAATGAGCAGTTCTTC
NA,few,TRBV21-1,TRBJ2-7,CASSKGLEVRETGQGGSYEQYF,TGTGCCAGCAGCAAGGGCCTAGAAGTTCGGGAGACGGGACAGGGGGGGTCCTACGAGCAGTACTTC
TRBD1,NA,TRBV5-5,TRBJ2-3,CASSFQTGASTDTQYF,TGTGCCAGCAGCTTCCAGACAGGGGCTAGCACAGATACGCAGTATTTT
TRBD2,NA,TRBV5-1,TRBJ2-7,CASSVTSGRGDEQYF,TGCGCCAGCAGCGTGACTAGCGGGAGAGGAGACGAGCAGTACTTC
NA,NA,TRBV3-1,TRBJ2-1,CASSQAAGVRDEQFF,TGTGCCAGCAGCCAAGCAGCCGGGGTCAGAGATGAGCAGTTCTTC
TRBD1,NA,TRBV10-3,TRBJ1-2,CAISDGTGPRGYTF,TGTGCCATCAGTGATGGGACAGGTCCTAGGGGCTACACCTTC
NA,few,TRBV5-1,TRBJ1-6,CASRTGPGQNSPLHF,TGCGCCAGCCGTACCGGGCCCGGCCAGAATTCACCCCTCCACTTT
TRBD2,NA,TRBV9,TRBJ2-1,CASKGVSGVYNEQFF,TGTGCCAGCAAAGGGGTTAGCGGGGTCTACAATGAGCAGTTCTTC
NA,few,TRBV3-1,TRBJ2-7,CASSLAEPHEQYF,TGTGCCAGCAGCCTAGCGGAGCCCCACGAGCAGTACTTC
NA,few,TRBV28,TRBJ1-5,CASSFRQLGQPQHF,TGTGCCAGCAGTTTCCGGCAGTTGGGTCAGCCCCAGCATTTT
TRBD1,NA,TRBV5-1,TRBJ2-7,CAGSFPGQGAVEQYF,TGCGCCGGCAGCTTCCCGGGACAGGGGGCGGTTGAGCAGTACTTC
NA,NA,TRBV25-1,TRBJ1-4,CASSEYLVPGANEKLFF,TGTGCCAGCAGTGAATATCTCGTTCCAGGGGCTAATGAAAAACTGTTTTTT
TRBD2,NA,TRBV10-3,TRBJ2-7,CAIDPAGGFEQYF,TGTGCCATCGATCCAGCGGGAGGGTTCGAGCAGTACTTC
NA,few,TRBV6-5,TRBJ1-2,CAARGPGINYGYTF,TGTGCCGCGCGGGGCCCGGGAATCAACTATGGCTACACCTTC
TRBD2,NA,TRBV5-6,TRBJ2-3,CASSQSGMGQYF,TGTGCCAGCAGTCAGAGCGGGATGGGGCAGTATTTT
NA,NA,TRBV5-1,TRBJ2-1,CATKGTSNEQFF,TGCGCCACCAAAGGTACCTCAAATGAGCAGTTCTTC
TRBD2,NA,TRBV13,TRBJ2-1,CASKVAGGDNEQFF,TGTGCCAGCAAGGTAGCGGGAGGCGACAATGAGCAGTTCTTC
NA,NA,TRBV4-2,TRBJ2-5,CASSQELRETQYF,TGTGCCAGCAGCCAAGAACTACGAGAGACCCAGTACTTC
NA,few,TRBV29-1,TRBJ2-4,CSVLDNNIQYF,TGCAGCGTTCTTGACAATAACATTCAGTACTTC
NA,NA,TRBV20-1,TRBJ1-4,CSARSGGSNEKLFF,TGCAGTGCTAGATCGGGGGGATCTAATGAAAAACTGTTTTTT
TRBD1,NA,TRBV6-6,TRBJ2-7,CASRQGRAEQYF,TGTGCCAGTAGACAGGGGCGGGCCGAGCAGTACTTC
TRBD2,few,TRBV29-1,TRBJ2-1,CSVRDVSGGGDEQFF,TGCAGCGTGAGGGACGTGAGCGGGGGGGGAGATGAGCAGTTCTTC
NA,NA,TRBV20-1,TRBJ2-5,CSAKSGRRETQYF,TGCAGTGCAAAAAGCGGCCGGCGGGAGACCCAGTACTTC
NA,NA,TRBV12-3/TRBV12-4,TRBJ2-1,CASSFRTGGETQFF,TGTGCCAGCAGTTTCCGCACAGGGGGGGAGACCCAGTTCTTC
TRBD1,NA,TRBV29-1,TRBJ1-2,CSVEAGVGTAYGYTF,TGCAGCGTTGAAGCGGGGGTAGGGACAGCTTATGGCTACACCTTC
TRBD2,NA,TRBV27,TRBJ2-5,CASSATAGPKMGTQYF,TGTGCCAGCAGTGCTACAGCGGGACCAAAGATGGGGACCCAGTACTTC
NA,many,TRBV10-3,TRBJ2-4,CAISEGQIKNIQYF,TGTGCCATCAGTGAGGGTCAGATAAAAAACATTCAGTACTTC
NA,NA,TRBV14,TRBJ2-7,CASSHRVRYYEQYF,TGTGCCAGCAGCCACAGGGTCCGATACTACGAGCAGTACTTC